This paragraph reports one T cell receptor (beta chain). As yet, its antigen is unknown. This record comes from a study of siplizumab effects on memory and regulatory T cells. The repertoire was sequenced with immunoSEQ multiplex PCR; TCRdb's copy has only in-frame clones and lacks some. The sample consists of about 70,000 clones, 88% of them appearing once. Whole-study results and caveats: Unstimulated subset assignment was obtained for only a minor fraction of alloreactive clones. It seemed that naive T cells were more diverse than memory cells and were major contributors to the alloresponse. Naive versus memory phenotype went unassigned for roughly 75-96% of proliferating CD4+ or CD8+ clones. On average, about 70% of mappable alloreactive CD4+ clones were Treg-derived under siplizumab, against 26.9% in controls.

The sample taken for sequencing was Tregs sorted from blood. The TCR originated in a human donor in good health.

For the CDR3, the DNA is TGTGCCAGCAGTGAAGGCGGGACTAGCGGCACAGATACGCAGTATTTT. It is translated as CASSEGGTSGTDTQYF. V and J are TRBV6-1 and TRBJ2-3; the match to TRBD2 covers 10 bases. V gave up 1 base and J gave up 1 base; unmatched junction bases: 2. The CDR3 totals 16 residues. CDR1 is MNHNS and CDR2 is SASEGT in the germline V gene.